The following is a T cell receptor (beta chain) sequence with its context. The antigen is undetermined. Treatment described: roughly 18 received Ad26.COV2.S at low or high dose, single or two shots; about 5 received placebo; per-sample allocation not given. Sampling occurred on day 63 after the first vaccine or placebo injection. These data come from a study of Ad26.COV2.S vaccination and SARS-CoV-2 variants. Looking at the study overall: Vaccine-arm donor from the placebo-controlled COV1001 Ad26.COV2.S trial.

The assay was immunoSEQ multiplex PCR, and TCRdb's table has in-frame clones only and misses some. The sample holds 350,000 to 500,000 clones; 90% are singletons and the top ten take about 4.5%. General study points: Substantial breadth was reported for post-vaccination spike-specific CD8+ and CD4+ T cells.

Sequences were derived from peripheral blood, sampled in a trial of Ad26.COV2.S vaccine versus placebo. The TCR was taken from a person between 18 and 60 years old who received the Ad26.COV2.S COVID-19 vaccine or a placebo.

The chain's CDR3 is CASRLGLAGDGVTDTQYF. In nucleotides, the CDR3 is TGTGCCAGCAGACTGGGACTAGCGGGAGACGGGGTCACAGATACGCAGTATTTT. The chain recombines TRBV7-2 with TRBJ2-3; 14 bases agree with TRBD2. CDR1 and CDR2 from the germline V gene are SGHTA and FQGNSA. This CDR3 is 18 amino acids long. V was pared by 6 bases and J by 2 bases, with 10 bases of the junction left unmatched.